The text below deals with one T cell receptor beta chain. These data come from a study of response to subunit inactivated influenza vaccine. CDR3 size: 15 residues. Trimming removed 5 bases from V and 5 bases from J; junction bases left unmatched: 11. Germline CDR1 and CDR2: LNHDA and SQIVND (reference sequence). TCRdb redid the calling of the RT-PCR reads with MiXCR, one entry per CDR3 protein. The table lists a few hundred thousand distinct CDR3 sequences, less than 25% of them singletons. The chain employs TRBV19 and TRBJ2-7, with 8 bases aligning to TRBD2. The source was PBMCs from blood, collected less than 22 months after vaccination. The sequence came from a man aged 50 to 69 who received an inactivated influenza vaccine. CDR3 DNA sequence: TGTGCCAGTAGTCCTCCGGGACTAGGAAGCCACGAGCAGTACTTC. This encodes CASSPPGLGSHEQYF.